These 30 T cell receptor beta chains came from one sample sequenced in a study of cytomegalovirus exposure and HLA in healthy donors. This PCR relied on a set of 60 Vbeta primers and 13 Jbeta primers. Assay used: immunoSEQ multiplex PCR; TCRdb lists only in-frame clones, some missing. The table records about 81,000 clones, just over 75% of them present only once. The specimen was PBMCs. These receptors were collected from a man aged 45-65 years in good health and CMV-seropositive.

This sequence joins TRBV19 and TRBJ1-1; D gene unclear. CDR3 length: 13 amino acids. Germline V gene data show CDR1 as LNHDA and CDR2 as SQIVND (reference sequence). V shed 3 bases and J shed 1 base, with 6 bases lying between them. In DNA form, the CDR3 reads TGTGCCAGTAGTATTAGCGGGAACACTGAAGCTTTCTTT. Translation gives CASSISGNTEAFF.

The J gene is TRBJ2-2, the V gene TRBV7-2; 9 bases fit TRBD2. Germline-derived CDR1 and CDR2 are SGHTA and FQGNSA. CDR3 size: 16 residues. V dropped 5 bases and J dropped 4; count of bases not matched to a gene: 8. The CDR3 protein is CASSPLSGSFTGELFF. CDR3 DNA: TGTGCCAGCAGCCCCCTTAGCGGGAGTTTCACCGGGGAGCTGTTTTTT.

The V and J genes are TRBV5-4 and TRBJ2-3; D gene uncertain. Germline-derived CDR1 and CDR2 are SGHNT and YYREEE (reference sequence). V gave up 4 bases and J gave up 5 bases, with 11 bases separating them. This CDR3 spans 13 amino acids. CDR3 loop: CASSLVPRDTQYF. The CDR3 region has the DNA TGTGCCAGCAGCCTGGTTCCGAGAGATACGCAGTATTTT.

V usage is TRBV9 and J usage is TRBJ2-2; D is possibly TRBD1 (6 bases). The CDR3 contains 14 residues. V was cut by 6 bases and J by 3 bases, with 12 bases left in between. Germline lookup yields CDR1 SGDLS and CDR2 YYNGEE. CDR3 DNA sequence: TGTGCCAGCAACGCGGACAGCCACACCGGGGAGCTGTTTTTT. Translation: CASNADSHTGELFF.

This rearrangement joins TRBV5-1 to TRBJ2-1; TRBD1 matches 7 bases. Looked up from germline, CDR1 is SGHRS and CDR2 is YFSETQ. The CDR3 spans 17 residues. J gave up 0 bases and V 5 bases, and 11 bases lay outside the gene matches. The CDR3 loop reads CASRPSGTAYSYNEQFF. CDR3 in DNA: TGCGCCAGCAGGCCTTCCGGGACAGCATACTCCTACAATGAGCAGTTCTTC.

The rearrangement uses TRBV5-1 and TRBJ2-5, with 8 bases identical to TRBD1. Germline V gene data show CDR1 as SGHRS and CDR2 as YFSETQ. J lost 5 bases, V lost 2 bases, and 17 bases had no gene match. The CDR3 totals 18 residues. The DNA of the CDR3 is TGCGCCAGCAGCTTTCTCCGACAGGGGAAGACGACGCGGGAGACCCAGTACTTC. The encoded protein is CASSFLRQGKTTRETQYF.

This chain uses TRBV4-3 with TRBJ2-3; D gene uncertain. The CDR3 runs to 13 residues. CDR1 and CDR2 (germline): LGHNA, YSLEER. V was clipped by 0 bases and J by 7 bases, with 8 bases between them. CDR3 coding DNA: TGCGCCAGCAGCCAAGATTTCGGGTATACGCAGTATTTT. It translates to CASSQDFGYTQYF.

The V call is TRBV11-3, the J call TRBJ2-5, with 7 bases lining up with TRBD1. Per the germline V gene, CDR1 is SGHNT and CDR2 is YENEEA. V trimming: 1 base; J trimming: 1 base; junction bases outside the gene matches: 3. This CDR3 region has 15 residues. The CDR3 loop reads CASSLAGQAQETQYF. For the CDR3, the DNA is TGTGCCAGCAGCTTAGCTGGACAGGCCCAAGAGACCCAGTACTTC.

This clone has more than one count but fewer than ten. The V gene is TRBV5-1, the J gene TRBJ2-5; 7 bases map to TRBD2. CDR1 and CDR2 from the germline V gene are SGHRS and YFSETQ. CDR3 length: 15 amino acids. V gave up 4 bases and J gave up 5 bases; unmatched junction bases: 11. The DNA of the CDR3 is TGCGCCAGCAGCCCCGGGGCGGGAGAGAGTGAGACCCAGTACTTC. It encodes CASSPGAGESETQYF.

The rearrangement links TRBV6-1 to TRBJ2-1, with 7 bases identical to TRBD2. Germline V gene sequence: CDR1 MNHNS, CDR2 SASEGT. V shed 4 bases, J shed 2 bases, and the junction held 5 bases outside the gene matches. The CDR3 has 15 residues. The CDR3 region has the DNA TGTGCCAGCAGTGGACTAGCCGGGACCTACAATGAGCAGTTCTTC. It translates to CASSGLAGTYNEQFF.

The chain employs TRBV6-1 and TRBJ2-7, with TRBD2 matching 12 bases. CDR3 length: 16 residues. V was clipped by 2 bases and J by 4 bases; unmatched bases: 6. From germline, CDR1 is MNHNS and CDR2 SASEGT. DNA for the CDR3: TGTGCCAGCAGTGAACTCCTAGCGGGAGGGTCGTACGAGCAGTACTTC. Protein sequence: CASSELLAGGSYEQYF.

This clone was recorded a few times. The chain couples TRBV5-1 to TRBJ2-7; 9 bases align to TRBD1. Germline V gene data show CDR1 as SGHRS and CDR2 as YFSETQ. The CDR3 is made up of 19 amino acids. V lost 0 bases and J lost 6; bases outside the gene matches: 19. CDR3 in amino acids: CASSLALNLKQGAVGEQYF. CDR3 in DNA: TGCGCCAGCAGCTTGGCCCTTAACCTAAAACAGGGGGCGGTAGGCGAGCAGTACTTC.

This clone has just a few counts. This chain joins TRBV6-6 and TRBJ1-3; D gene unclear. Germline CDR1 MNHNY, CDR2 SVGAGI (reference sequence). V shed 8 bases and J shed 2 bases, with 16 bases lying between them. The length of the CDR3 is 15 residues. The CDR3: CASLVSGEAGNTIYF. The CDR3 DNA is TGTGCCAGCCTCGTTTCCGGGGAAGCTGGAAACACCATATATTTT.

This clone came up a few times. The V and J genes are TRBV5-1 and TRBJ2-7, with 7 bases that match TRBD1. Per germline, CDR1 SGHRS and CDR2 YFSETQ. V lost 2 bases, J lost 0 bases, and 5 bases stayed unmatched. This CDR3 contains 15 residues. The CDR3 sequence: CASSLFTGASYEQYF. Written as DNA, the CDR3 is TGCGCCAGCAGCTTATTCACAGGGGCCTCCTACGAGCAGTACTTC.

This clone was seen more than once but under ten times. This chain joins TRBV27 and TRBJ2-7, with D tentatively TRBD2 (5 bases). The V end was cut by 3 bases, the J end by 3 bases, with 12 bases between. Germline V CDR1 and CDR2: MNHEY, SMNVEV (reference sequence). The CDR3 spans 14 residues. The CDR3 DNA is TGTGCCAGCAGTTTTGGTAGCGAGTACTACGAGCAGTACTTC. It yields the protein CASSFGSEYYEQYF.

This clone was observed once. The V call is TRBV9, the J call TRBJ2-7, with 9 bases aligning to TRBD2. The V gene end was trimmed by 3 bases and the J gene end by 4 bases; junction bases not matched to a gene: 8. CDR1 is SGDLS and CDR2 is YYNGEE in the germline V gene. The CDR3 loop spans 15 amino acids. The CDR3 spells CASSGVAGGGYEQYF. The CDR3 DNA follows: TGTGCCAGCAGCGGAGTTGCGGGGGGGGGATACGAGCAGTACTTC.

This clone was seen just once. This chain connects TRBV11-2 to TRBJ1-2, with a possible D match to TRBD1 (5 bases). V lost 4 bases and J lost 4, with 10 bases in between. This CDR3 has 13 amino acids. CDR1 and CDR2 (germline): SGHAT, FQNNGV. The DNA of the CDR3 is TGTGCCAGCAGCTCCGGACAAAGCTATGGCTACACCTTC. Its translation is CASSSGQSYGYTF.

The CDR3 DNA sequence: TGTGCCTGGAGTGTAGGGTCTAGCGGGAGAGTCTACGAGCAGTACTTC. This sequence encodes CAWSVGSSGRVYEQYF. The genes are TRBV30 and TRBJ2-7, with 10 nucleotides matching TRBD2. The germline CDR1 and CDR2 sequences are GTSNPN and SVGIG (reference sequence). J lost 3 bases, V lost 0 bases, and 8 bases had no gene match. This CDR3 has 16 amino acids.

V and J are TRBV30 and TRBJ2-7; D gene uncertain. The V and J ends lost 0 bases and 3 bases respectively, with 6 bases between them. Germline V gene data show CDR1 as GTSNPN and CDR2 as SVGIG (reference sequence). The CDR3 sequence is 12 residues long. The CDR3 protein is CAWSVGHYEQYF. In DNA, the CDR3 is TGTGCCTGGAGTGTGGGCCACTACGAGCAGTACTTC. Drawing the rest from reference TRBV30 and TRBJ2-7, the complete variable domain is SQTIHQWPATLVQPVGSPLSLECTVEGTSNPNLYWYRQAAGRGLQLLFYSVGIGQISSEVPQNLSASRPQDRQFILSSKKLLLSDSGFYLCAWSVGHYEQYFGPGTRLTVT.

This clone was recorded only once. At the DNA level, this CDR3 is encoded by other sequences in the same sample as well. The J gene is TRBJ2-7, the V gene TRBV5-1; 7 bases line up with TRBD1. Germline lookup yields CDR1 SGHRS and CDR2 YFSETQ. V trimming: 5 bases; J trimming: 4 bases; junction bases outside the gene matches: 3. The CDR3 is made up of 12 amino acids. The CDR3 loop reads CASSPQGYEQYF. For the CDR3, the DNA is TGCGCCAGCAGTCCACAGGGGTACGAGCAGTACTTC.

For the CDR3, the DNA is TGTGCCAGCAGCTTGGAGACAGGGTCCTATAGCTCCTATAATTCACCCCTCCACTTT. Translated: CASSLETGSYSSYNSPLHF. The chain carries TRBV5-6 and TRBJ1-6; 7 positions match TRBD1. The trim removed 0 bases at V and 0 bases at J, leaving 9 bases unmatched. CDR3 size: 19 residues. CDR1 and CDR2 (germline): SGHDT, YYEEEE.

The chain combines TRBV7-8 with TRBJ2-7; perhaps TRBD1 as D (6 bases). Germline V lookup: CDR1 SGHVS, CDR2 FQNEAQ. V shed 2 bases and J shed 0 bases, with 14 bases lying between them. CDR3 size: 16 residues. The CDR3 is CASSLRFGTSSYEQYF. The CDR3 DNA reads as TGTGCCAGCAGCTTACGGTTTGGGACATCCTCCTACGAGCAGTACTTC. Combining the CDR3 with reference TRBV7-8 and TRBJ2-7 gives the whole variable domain GAGVSQSPRYKVAKRGQDVALRCDPISGHVSLFWYQQALGQGPEFLTYFQNEAQLDKSGLPSDRFFAERPEGSVSTLKIQRTQQEDSAVYLCASSLRFGTSSYEQYFGPGTRLTVT.

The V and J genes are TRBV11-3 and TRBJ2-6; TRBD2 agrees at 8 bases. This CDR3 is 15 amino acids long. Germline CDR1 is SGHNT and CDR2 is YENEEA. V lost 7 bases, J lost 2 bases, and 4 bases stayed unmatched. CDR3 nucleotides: TGTGCCAGCACCCCCGGGGGGGCTGGGGCCAACGTCCTGACTTTC. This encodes CASTPGGAGANVLTF. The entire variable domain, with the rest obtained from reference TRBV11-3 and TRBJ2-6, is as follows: EAGVVQSPRYKIIEKKQPVAFWCNPISGHNTLYWYLQNLGQGPELLIRYENEEAVDDSQLPKDRFSAERLKGVDSTLKIQPAELGDSAVYLCASTPGGAGANVLTFGAGSRLTVL.

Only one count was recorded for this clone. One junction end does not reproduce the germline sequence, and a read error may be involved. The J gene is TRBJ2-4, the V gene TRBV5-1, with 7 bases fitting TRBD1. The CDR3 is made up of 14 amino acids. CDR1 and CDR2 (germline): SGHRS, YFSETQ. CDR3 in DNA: TGCGCCAGCAGCACCTCAGGGGGAGTGAACAGTCAGTACTTC. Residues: CASSTSGGVNSQYF.

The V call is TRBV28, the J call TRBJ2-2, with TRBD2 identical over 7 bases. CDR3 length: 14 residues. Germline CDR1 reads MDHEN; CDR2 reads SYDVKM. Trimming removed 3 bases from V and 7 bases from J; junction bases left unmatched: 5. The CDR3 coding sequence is TGTGCCAGCAGTTTGGGGGGGAGGGGCGGGGAGCTGTTTTTT. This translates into CASSLGGRGGELFF.

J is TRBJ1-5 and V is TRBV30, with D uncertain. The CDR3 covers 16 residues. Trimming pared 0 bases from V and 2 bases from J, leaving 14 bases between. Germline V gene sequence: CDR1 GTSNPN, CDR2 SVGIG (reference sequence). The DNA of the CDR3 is TGTGCCTGGAGTGTACTCGGGGAGAGTGGCAATCAGCCCCAGCATTTT. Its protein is CAWSVLGESGNQPQHF.

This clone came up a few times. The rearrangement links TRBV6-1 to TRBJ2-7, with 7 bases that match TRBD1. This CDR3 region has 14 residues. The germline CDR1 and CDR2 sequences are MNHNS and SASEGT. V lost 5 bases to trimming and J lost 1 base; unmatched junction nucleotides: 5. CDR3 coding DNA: TGTGCCAGCAGTCTTGGGACAGAGTCCTACGAGCAGTACTTC. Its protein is CASSLGTESYEQYF.

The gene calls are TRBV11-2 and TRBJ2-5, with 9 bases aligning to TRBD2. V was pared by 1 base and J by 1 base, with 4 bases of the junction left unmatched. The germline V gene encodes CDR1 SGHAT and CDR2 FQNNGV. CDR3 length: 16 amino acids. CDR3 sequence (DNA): TGTGCCAGCAGCTTAGTTAGCGGGAGCTTCCAAGAGACCCAGTACTTC. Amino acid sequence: CASSLVSGSFQETQYF.

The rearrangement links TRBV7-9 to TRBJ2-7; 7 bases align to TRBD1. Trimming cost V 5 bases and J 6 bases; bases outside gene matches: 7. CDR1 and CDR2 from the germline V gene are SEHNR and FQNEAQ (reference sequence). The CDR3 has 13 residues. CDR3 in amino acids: CASSLQTGSEQYF. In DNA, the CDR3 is TGTGCCAGCAGCCTCCAGACAGGGTCCGAGCAGTACTTC.

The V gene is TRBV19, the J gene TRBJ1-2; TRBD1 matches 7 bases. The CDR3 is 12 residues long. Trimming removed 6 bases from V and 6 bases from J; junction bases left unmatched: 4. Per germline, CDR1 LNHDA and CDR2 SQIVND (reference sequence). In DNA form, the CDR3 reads TGTGCCAGTAGAGGAGGGGGCCATGGCTACACCTTC. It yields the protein CASRGGGHGYTF.